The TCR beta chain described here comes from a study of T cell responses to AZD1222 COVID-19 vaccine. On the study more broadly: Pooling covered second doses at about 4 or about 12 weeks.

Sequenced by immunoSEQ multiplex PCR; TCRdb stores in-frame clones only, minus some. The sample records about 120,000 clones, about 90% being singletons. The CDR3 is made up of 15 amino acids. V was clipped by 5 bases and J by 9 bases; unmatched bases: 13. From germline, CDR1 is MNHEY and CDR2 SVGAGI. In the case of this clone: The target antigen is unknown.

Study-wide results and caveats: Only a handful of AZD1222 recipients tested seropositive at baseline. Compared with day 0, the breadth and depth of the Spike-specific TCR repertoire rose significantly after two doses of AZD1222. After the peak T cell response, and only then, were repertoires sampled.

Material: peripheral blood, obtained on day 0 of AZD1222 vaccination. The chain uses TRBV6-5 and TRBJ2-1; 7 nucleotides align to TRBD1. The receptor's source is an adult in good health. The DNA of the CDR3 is TGTGCCAGCAGTACGGCCTTTGAGGGGGCTGGTGAGCAGTTCTTC. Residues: CASSTAFEGAGEQFF.